The rows below give T cell receptor beta chains drawn from one sample of a study of shared clonotypes between healthy human individuals. The repertoire was sequenced with immunoSEQ multiplex PCR; TCRdb's copy has only in-frame clones and lacks some. The table has about 1.5 million clones, roughly 97% seen once. Sequenced material: naive CD4+ T cells sorted from blood. These receptors came from a man younger than 40 in good health. The CDR3 runs from the conserved cysteine through the conserved F or W. The order of the fields is J gene, V gene, D gene, clone size, CDR3 DNA, CDR3 protein. D genes are given only for firm matches. Rows may omit the clone size; those that give it use once, few, many or a size class.

>TRBJ1-5|TRBV6-6|-|-
TGTGCCAGCCAGAGGCGAGGGGAAGGTAGCAATCAGCCCCAGCATTTT
CASQRRGEGSNQPQHF
>TRBJ2-1|TRBV5-1|-|-
TGCGCCAGCAGCTTGGTTCCGGTGGGACACGGAGGGGGTGAGCAGTTCTTC
CASSLVPVGHGGGEQFF
>TRBJ2-1|TRBV9|TRBD2|-
TGTGCCAGCAGCCCGGGGTCCGTGACTAGCGGGAGAATCTTC
CASSPGSVTSGRIF
>TRBJ2-4|TRBV27|-|-
TGTGCCAGCAGTTTATCGAAGGGTGGGTGGTTAGCCAAAAACATTCAGTACTTC
CASSLSKGGWLAKNIQYF
>TRBJ1-1|TRBV9|-|-
TGTGCCAGCAGCCTGGGAGTATGGAACACTGAAGCTTTCTTT
CASSLGVWNTEAFF
>TRBJ2-2|TRBV13|-|-
TGTGCCAGCAGCTTAGCTACCACCGGGGAGCTGTTTTTT
CASSLATTGELFF
>TRBJ1-4|TRBV7-3|-|-
TGTGCCAGCAGCTCACCCGGGGCAGGAGGGGAAAAACTGTTTTTT
CASSSPGAGGEKLFF
>TRBJ2-2|TRBV19|TRBD2|few
TGTGCCAGTAGTAGGGGGAGGGCCGGGGAGCTGTTTTTT
CASSRGRAGELFF
>TRBJ1-2|TRBV28|-|-
TGTGCCAGCGGACCAGTGGGAAGTGGCTACACCTTC
CASGPVGSGYTF
>TRBJ2-1|TRBV9|TRBD2|-
TGTGCCAGCAGCGTAGCCACTAGCGGCAGCAATGAGCAGTTCTTC
CASSVATSGSNEQFF
>TRBJ2-7|TRBV27|TRBD2|-
TGTGCCAGCAGATCTACTAGCGGGAGGGGATACGAGCAGTACTTC
CASRSTSGRGYEQYF
>TRBJ1-2|TRBV5-1|TRBD1|-
TGCGCCAGCAGCACCGCCGGACAGGGAGCCGGCTACACCTTC
CASSTAGQGAGYTF
>TRBJ2-5|TRBV7-9|-|-
TGTGCCAGCAGCTTAGCGGGAAGGGAGACCCAGTACTTC
CASSLAGRETQYF
>TRBJ1-2|TRBV29-1|-|-
TGCAGCGGTGACAGGATACCAGGTGACTATGGCTACACCTTC
CSGDRIPGDYGYTF
>TRBJ2-7|TRBV18|-|-
TGTGCCAGCTCACCAGCGGGGCGCCCGTCCTACGAGCAGTACTTC
CASSPAGRPSYEQYF
>TRBJ2-7|TRBV11-2|-|-
TGTGCCAGCAGCCCAGGACGGGTACCACCCTACGAGCAGTACTTC
CASSPGRVPPYEQYF
>TRBJ2-1|TRBV10-3|-|-
TGTGCCATCAGTGAGCTTCAGGGGGGTCGTGATGAGCAGTTCTTC
CAISELQGGRDEQFF
>TRBJ1-1|TRBV28|-|-
TGTGCCAGCAGTTTGGTACAGGTTCCAAACACTGAAGCTTTCTTT
CASSLVQVPNTEAFF
>TRBJ1-1|TRBV19|-|-
TGTGCCAGTAGTCCACGACTGAACACTGAAGCTTTCTTT
CASSPRLNTEAFF
>TRBJ1-4|TRBV7-9|-|-
TGTGCCATACCGGACAGATATAATGAAAAACTGTTTTTT
CAIPDRYNEKLFF
>TRBJ2-7|TRBV5-6|-|-
TGTGCCAGCAGCCAGGGTCGATACGAGCAGTACTTC
CASSQGRYEQYF
>TRBJ1-5|TRBV9|-|-
TGTGCCAGCAGGTATCAGCCCCAGCATTTT
CASRYQPQHF
>TRBJ2-1|TRBV5-6|-|-
TGTGCCAGCAGCTGGCGCGCGGTTGCGGCGGTTAACAATGAGCAGTTCTTC
CASSWRAVAAVNNEQFF
>TRBJ2-7|TRBV7-8|-|-
TGTGCCAGCAGCTTAGGATATGAGTGGCAACGGGATCATCCCTACGAGCAGTACTTC
CASSLGYEWQRDHPYEQYF
>TRBJ2-1|TRBV21-1|-|-
TGTGCCAGCAGCAAAATTGCGCCAGGACCCTACAATGAGCAGTTCTTC
CASSKIAPGPYNEQFF
>TRBJ2-7|TRBV7-8|TRBD2|-
TGTGCTAGCGGGGCAGGACCCTCCTACGAGCAGTACTTC
CASGAGPSYEQYF
>TRBJ2-5|TRBV5-1|TRBD2|-
TGCGCCAGCAGCCCGGGGGGGGCGTGGGAGACCCAGTACTTC
CASSPGGAWETQYF
>TRBJ1-5|TRBV5-5|TRBD1|-
TGTGCCAGCAGCTTGAGGCAGGGGGACGATCAGCCCCAGCATTTT
CASSLRQGDDQPQHF
>TRBJ2-1|TRBV5-1|-|-
TGCGCCAGCAGCGCAGAGGGACCTCTGGAGCAGTTCTTC
CASSAEGPLEQFF
>TRBJ2-3|TRBV29-1|TRBD2|-
TGCAGCGTAACCCGGACTAGCGGATACACAGATACGCAGTATTTT
CSVTRTSGYTDTQYF
>TRBJ2-5|TRBV4-3|TRBD2|-
TGCGCCAGCAGCCAAGAGCCGTGGAATGGCGGGAGGCTGGAGACCCAGTACTTC
CASSQEPWNGGRLETQYF
>TRBJ1-1|TRBV6-5|-|once
TGTGCCAGCAGTCGACAGAAGACCTTGAACACTGAAGCTTTCTTT
CASSRQKTLNTEAFF
>TRBJ2-1|TRBV5-4|-|few
TGTGCCAGCAGCTTGGCCGGGGGCAATGAGCAGTTCTTC
CASSLAGGNEQFF
>TRBJ2-7|TRBV27|-|-
TGTGCCAGCAGTTTAAAAGGGATCGTGTACGAGCAGTACTTC
CASSLKGIVYEQYF
>TRBJ2-3|TRBV9|-|once
TGTGCCAGCAGCGCTGCCCGCGCGACAACCACAGATACGCAGTATTTT
CASSAARATTTDTQYF
>TRBJ2-1|TRBV7-2|-|-
TGTGCCAGCAGCTTAAGGGTTGACAATGAGCAGTTCTTC
CASSLRVDNEQFF
>TRBJ2-7|TRBV13|-|once
TGTGCCAGCAGCTTGGGGCATAAAACCTACGAGCAGTACTTC
CASSLGHKTYEQYF
>TRBJ2-7|TRBV5-8|-|-
TGTGCCAGCAGCTTGGGTGCGAGTCCCGGTGGGTACTTC
CASSLGASPGGYF
>TRBJ1-3|TRBV7-2|TRBD1|-
TGTGCCAGCAGCTTAACAGGGGGGTCCTCTGGAAACACCATATATTTT
CASSLTGGSSGNTIYF
>TRBJ2-5|TRBV27|-|-
TGTGCCAGCAGCTCTTTACTAGCACTAGAGACCCAGTACTTC
CASSSLLALETQYF
>TRBJ2-3|TRBV5-1|-|-
TGCGCCAGCAGCTTGGTAGGGATTGGTGAAACAGATACGCAGTATTTT
CASSLVGIGETDTQYF
>TRBJ2-3|TRBV18|TRBD2|-
TGTGCCAGCTCACCAACTAGCGGGAGTGATACGCAGTATTTT
CASSPTSGSDTQYF
>TRBJ2-2|TRBV19|TRBD1|-
TGTGCCAGTAGTAGGCGACAGGGATCCACCGGGGAGCTGTTTTTT
CASSRRQGSTGELFF
>TRBJ1-3|TRBV20-1|-|-
TGCAGTGCGTCGACTGGAAACACCATATATTTT
CSASTGNTIYF
>TRBJ2-1|TRBV5-5|TRBD2|-
TGTGCCAGCAGCTTGGGTCTAGCGGACAATGAGCAGTTCTTC
CASSLGLADNEQFF
>TRBJ1-1|TRBV6-1|-|-
TGTGCCGCCAGGGAGGGTTTGAACACTGAAGCTTTCTTT
CAAREGLNTEAFF
>TRBJ2-6|TRBV25-1|TRBD1|-
TGTGCCAGCAGTGAATTTGGACAGGGCTACTCTGGGGCCAACGTCCTGACTTTC
CASSEFGQGYSGANVLTF
>TRBJ2-1|TRBV11-2|TRBD2|-
TGTGCCAGCAGCACTCGGACTAGCGGGGTACACAATGAGCAGTTCTTC
CASSTRTSGVHNEQFF
>TRBJ2-7|TRBV28|TRBD2|-
TGTGCCAGCAGTACCGGGCTAGCGGGACCCTACGAGCAGTACTTC
CASSTGLAGPYEQYF
>TRBJ1-5|TRBV19|-|-
TGTGCCAGTAGTACCCTGGCCAGGGGAGGGAATCAGCCCCAGCATTTT
CASSTLARGGNQPQHF
>TRBJ2-7|TRBV5-4|TRBD1|-
TGTGCCAGCAGCTTGGAAACAGGGGCCCCCTACGAGCAGTACTTC
CASSLETGAPYEQYF
>TRBJ2-1|TRBV6-5|-|-
TGTGCCAGCAGTTACGGACGGATGATGGGGAATGAGCAGTTCTTC
CASSYGRMMGNEQFF
>TRBJ2-2|TRBV5-1|-|-
TGCGCCAGCAGCTTGGCCGGGCCGATTGGGGAGCTGTTTTTT
CASSLAGPIGELFF
>TRBJ2-7|TRBV5-1|TRBD2|-
TGCGCCAGCAGCTTGACTAGCGGATCTTTACAGCAGTACTTC
CASSLTSGSLQQYF
>TRBJ2-7|TRBV14|TRBD2|-
TGTGCCAGCAGCCACCCCATGGGGGGGGCCTACGAGCAGTACTTC
CASSHPMGGAYEQYF
>TRBJ1-1|TRBV2|TRBD1|-
TGTGCCAGCAACCTCGACAGGGTCGGCACTGAAGCTTTCTTT
CASNLDRVGTEAFF